This TCR beta chain was identified in a study of T cell responses to AZD1222 COVID-19 vaccine. Germline loops: CDR1 SGHNT, CDR2 YYREEE (reference sequence). J lost 2 bases, V lost 0 bases, and 7 bases had no gene match. The CDR3 runs to 16 residues. Combined were second doses at about 4 or about 12 weeks. With respect to this clone: Antigen unknown.

Measured with immunoSEQ multiplex PCR; TCRdb has only the in-frame clones, and not every one. This sample carries 150,000 or so clones, approximately 93% of them seen once, and the ten largest clones take approximately 1.2%. Regarding the study as a whole: Among the donors, most were white British and more were female, and clonal diversity was possibly underestimated. The study identified only five to seven AZD1222 recipients as seropositive at baseline. Reportedly, nearly half of unique spike TCRs recognized epitopes outside B.1.351/B.1.1.7 mutations.

The chain couples TRBV5-4 to TRBJ2-7; 8 positions agree with TRBD2. The origin of this receptor is an adult who received the AZD1222 COVID-19 vaccine. The sequences come from peripheral blood, collected 28 days after the second AZD1222 dose. CDR3: CASSLGEAGATYEQYF. The CDR3 DNA sequence: TGTGCCAGCAGCTTGGGAGAAGCGGGAGCCACCTACGAGCAGTACTTC.